The clone carrying this T cell receptor (beta chain) has more than one count but fewer than ten. This sample stems from a study of control samples from healthy donors and cancer patients. Only in-frame clones appear in the TCRdb table, and some are missing; sequencing was by immunoSEQ multiplex PCR. The sample records 100,000 to 150,000 clones, roughly nine tenths being singletons. Germline V gene data show CDR1 as MNHEY and CDR2 as SVGAGI. The CDR3 spans 15 residues. Losses at the gene ends were 6 bases for V and 5 bases for J; bases not matched to a gene: 9. The sequencing input was blood. The chain couples TRBV6-5 to TRBJ2-1, with TRBD2 matching 8 bases. This receptor was taken from a man younger than 35 in good health. CDR3 nucleotides: TGTGCCAGCAGCGCCTTGAGCGGGGGTAACAATGAGCAGTTCTTC. This codes for CASSALSGGNNEQFF.